The T cell receptor beta chain described here comes from a study of T cell responses to AZD1222 COVID-19 vaccine (dated by TCRdb to the early 2020s). About the full investigation: Because spike-specific TCR depth and breadth did not differ between the two schedules, AZD1222 recipients who got a second dose at roughly 4 weeks were pooled with those who got a second dose at roughly 12 weeks. Trial participants were enrolled by age into subgroups of 18-55, 56-69 and 70-plus years, and about 150, 27 and 61 TCR-sequenced participants, respectively, were included in these subgroups. TCR sequencing covered 230 or so trial participants: about 210 given two doses of AZD1222 and 26 given two doses of MenACWY control vaccine. The research as a whole found: Because no samples from the day 14 peak response were available, repertoires could be characterized only after the peak T cell response. The 56-69-year group was small, and its depth increase did not reach significance, likely because of low power. The vaccine-associated CD4 TCRs covered the entire spike protein, and the dominant responses fell in regions 160-218 and 743-854. Conclusions about previously exposed vaccinees were limited because only six AZD1222 recipients were SARS-CoV-2 seropositive at baseline. Spike-specific TCR breadth and depth rose significantly after two AZD1222 doses compared with day 0 and with MenACWY recipients. Epitopes outside the regions mutated in the B.1.351 and B.1.1.7 variants were reportedly recognized by nearly half of the unique spike-specific TCRs. Participants were mostly white British and included more females than males, and it was suggested by the authors that clonal diversity may have been underestimated.

About this clone: The target of this receptor is not known. Base qualities are not at hand, and no much larger clone is one base apart.

The CDR3 regions of human TCRbeta chains were subjected to immunosequencing. Regarding the original processing steps: Repertoire TCRs were matched against a reference library of SARS-CoV-2-specific TCRs generated with the MIRA antigen-specificity platform. Breadth meant the fraction of unique TCRs that were SARS-CoV-2-associated, whereas depth meant the fraction of total T cells that were SARS-CoV-2-associated. Using the MIRA data, each spike-specific TCR was assigned both to the spike region to which the TCR was reactive and to a CD4 or CD8 class. Log10-transformed breadth and depth values were compared by one-way ANOVA with Sidak's multiple comparisons tests. The source is immuneACCESS, and TCRdb retained only in-frame sequences with V and J called. Part of the clones is not carried over; for the studies checked, unresolved V genes explain less than half of this, and the remainder is unexplained. The V and J calls and clone size come from that table; D and trimming were worked out from the DNA. The sample includes under 110,000 clones, with about nine tenths observed a single time. The ten largest clones add up to around 1.3% of the sample.

The sample's time point label is to be understood as: baseline before first vaccination. Vaccinee samples were obtained from the UK trials COV001 and COV002, which included a single-blind randomized controlled phase 2/3 trial of AZD1222 (ChAdOx1 nCoV-19) in healthy adults. For TCRbeta chain sequencing, PBMC samples were collected from trial participants at day 0 and at day 28 after the second dose. From a lookup of the germline V gene (reference sequence), CDR1 and CDR2 are SGHKS and YYEKEE. The CDR3 covers 16 residues, taking in both the cysteine and the phenylalanine. Here the CDR3 DNA is all that survives: 48 bases in frame from base 1. Ends trimmed: V by 4 bases, J by 4 bases; bases unmatched to a gene: 7.

The sample here was peripheral blood, taken on day 0 of AZD1222 vaccination. The sequence joins TRBV5-5 to TRBJ1-3, with 11 bases in between that match TRBD1. The sequence was collected from an adult in good health. The sequenced DNA is TGTGCCAGCAGCCCATGGACAGGGGGCAGGGGAAACACCATATATTTT. This translates into CASSPWTGGRGNTIYF.